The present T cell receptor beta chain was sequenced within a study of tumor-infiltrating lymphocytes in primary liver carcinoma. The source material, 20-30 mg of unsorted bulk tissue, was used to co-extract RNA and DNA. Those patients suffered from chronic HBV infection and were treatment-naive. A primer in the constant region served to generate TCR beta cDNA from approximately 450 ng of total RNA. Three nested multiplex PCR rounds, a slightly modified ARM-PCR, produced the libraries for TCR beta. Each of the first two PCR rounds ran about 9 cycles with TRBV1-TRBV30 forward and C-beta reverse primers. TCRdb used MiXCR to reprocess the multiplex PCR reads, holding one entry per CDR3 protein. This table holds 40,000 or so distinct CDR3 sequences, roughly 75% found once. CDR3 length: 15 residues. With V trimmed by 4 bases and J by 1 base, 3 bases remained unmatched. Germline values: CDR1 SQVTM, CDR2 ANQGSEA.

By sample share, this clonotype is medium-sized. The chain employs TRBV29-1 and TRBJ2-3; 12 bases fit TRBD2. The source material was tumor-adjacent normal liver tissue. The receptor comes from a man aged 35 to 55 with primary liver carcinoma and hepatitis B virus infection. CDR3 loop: CSVAGLAGRTDTQYF. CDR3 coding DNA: TGCAGCGTTGCAGGACTAGCGGGGCGCACAGATACGCAGTATTTT.